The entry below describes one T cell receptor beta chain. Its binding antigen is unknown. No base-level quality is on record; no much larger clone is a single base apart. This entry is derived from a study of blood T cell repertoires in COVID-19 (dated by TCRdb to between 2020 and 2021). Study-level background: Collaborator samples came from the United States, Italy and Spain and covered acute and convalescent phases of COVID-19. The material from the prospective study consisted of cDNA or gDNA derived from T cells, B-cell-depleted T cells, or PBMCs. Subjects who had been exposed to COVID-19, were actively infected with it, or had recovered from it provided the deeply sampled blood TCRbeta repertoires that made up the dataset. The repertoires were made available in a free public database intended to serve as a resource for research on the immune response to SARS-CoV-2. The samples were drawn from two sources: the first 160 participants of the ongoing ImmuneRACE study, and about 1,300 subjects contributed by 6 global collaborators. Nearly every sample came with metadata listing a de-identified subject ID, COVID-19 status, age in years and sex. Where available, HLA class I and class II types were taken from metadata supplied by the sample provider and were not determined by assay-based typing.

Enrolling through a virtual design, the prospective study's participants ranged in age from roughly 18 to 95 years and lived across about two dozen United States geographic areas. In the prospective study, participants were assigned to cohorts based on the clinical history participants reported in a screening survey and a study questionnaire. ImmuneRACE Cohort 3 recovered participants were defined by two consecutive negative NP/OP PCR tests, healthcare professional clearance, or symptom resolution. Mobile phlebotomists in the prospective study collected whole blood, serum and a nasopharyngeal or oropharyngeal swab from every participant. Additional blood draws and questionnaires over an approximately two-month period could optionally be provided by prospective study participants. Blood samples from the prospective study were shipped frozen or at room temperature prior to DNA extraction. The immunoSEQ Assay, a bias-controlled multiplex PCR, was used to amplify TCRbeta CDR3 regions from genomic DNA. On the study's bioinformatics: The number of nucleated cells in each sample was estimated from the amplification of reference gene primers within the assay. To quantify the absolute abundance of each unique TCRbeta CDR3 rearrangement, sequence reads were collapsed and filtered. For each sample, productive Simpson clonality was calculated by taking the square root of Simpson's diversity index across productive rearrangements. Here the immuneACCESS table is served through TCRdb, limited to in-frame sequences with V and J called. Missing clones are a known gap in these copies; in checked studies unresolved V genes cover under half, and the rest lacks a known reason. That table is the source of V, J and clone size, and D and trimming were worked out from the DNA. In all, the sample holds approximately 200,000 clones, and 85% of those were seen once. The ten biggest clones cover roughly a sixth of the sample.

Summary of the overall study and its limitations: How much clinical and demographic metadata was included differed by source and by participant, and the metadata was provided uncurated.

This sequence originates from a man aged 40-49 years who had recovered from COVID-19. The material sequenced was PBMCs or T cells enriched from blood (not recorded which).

The CDR3 protein: CASRLEAGKNIQYF. The bases read TGTGCAAGTCGCTTAGAGGCAGGGAAAAACATTCAGTACTTC. The chain is assembled from TRBV12-2 and TRBJ2-4; no DNA check was done on the table's D call, TRBD1. TRBV12-2 constitutes a pseudogene. The CDR3 runs 14 residues from the cysteine to the phenylalanine. Of all the DNA, just the CDR3 is kept, 42 bases in frame from base 1.